Below, one T cell receptor beta chain is given with its context. Donors of Cohort 3 who recovered were those that had two negative PCRs, clearance, or symptom resolution. The data derive from a study of blood T cell repertoires in COVID-19. Produced via immunoSEQ multiplex PCR; TCRdb's table is partial and in-frame only. The sample has some 460,000 clones, about 90% seen once. Specimen: PBMCs or T cells enriched from blood (not recorded which). The sequence came from a woman under 30 who had recovered from COVID-19.

The CDR3 loop reads CASSLADFPEAFF. In nucleotides, the CDR3 is TGTGCCAGCAGCTTAGCGGACTTCCCTGAAGCTTTCTTT. This chain links TRBV7-9 with TRBJ1-1; no clear D. The germline gives CDR1 SEHNR, CDR2 FQNEAQ (reference sequence). This CDR3 spans 13 amino acids. Trimming removed 0 bases from V and 6 bases from J, with 8 bases in between.